This entry lists 4 T cell receptor beta chains sequenced from one sample in a study of regulatory T cells in long-lasting Graves disease. CDR3-region Arm-PCR and iRepertoire HTBI primers produced the TCR beta libraries. MiXCR, run by TCRdb on the multiplex PCR reads, gives a single entry per CDR3 protein. This table has 450,000 to 700,000 distinct CDR3 sequences, roughly 14% appearing once. Time point noted: newly diagnosed GD, antithyroid drugs for less than 3 months. TCR sequences were obtained from RNA taken from PBMCs. These sequences were also reported in another study, on T cells in Graves' hyperthyroidism and ophthalmopathy.

This material consisted of peripheral blood mononuclear cells (PBMCs), taken at new diagnosis, from a patient treated with antithyroid drugs. These receptors all come from a man aged 25-40 years with Graves disease.

This clonotype was observed many times. The gene calls are TRBV5-5 and TRBJ1-1; 9 bases line up with TRBD1. The CDR3 has 15 residues. CDR1 and CDR2 from the germline V gene are SGHKS and YYEKEE (reference sequence). The J segment lost 11 bases and the V segment lost 0 bases, leaving 11 bases of the junction unmatched. The CDR3 DNA sequence: TGTGCCAGCAGCTTGGCGCAACAGGGGGCGAGGAAGGCTTTCTTT. This gives the protein CASSLAQQGARKAFF.

V gene TRBV29-1 combines with J gene TRBJ1-1, with D maybe TRBD1 (5 bases). The V gene lost 4 bases and the J gene lost 3 bases, with 6 bases spanning the gap. Germline V gene lookup returns CDR1 SQVTM and CDR2 ANQGSEA. The CDR3 spans 11 residues. CDR3 DNA: TGCAGCGTTGTGGGGCACACTGAAGCTTTCTTT. Translated: CSVVGHTEAFF.

This chain connects TRBV27 to TRBJ2-5, with 9 positions matching TRBD1. The CDR3 spans 14 residues. Looked up from germline, CDR1 is MNHEY and CDR2 is SMNVEV (reference sequence). The trim removed 3 bases at V and 4 bases at J, leaving 3 bases unmatched. For the CDR3, the DNA is TGTGCCAGCAGTTTGAGACAGGGGGGAGAGACCCAGTACTTC. As protein: CASSLRQGGETQYF.

There are many counts of this clonotype. The V and J genes are TRBV3-1 and TRBJ2-1; no definite D call. The CDR3 loop spans 15 amino acids. Trimming took off 0 bases at V and 3 bases at J, with 9 bases between the two ends. Germline V CDR1 and CDR2: LGHDT, YNNKEL (reference sequence). This CDR3 is CASSQDGRNYNEQFF. The CDR3, as DNA: TGTGCCAGCAGCCAAGACGGCCGGAACTACAATGAGCAGTTCTTC.